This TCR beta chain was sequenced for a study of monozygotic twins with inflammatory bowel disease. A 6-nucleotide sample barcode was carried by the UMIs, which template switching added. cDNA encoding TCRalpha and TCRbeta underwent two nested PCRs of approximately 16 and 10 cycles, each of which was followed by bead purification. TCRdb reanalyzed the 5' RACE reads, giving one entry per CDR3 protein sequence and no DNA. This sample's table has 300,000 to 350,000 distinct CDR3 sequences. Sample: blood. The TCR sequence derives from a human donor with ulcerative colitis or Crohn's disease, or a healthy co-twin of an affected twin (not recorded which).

CDR3 sequence: CASSPLTTGSSGANVLTF. The chain couples TRBV27 to TRBJ2-6; TCRdb's D gene call, TRBD1, goes unchecked for lack of DNA. The germline V gene encodes CDR1 MNHEY and CDR2 SMNVEV (reference sequence). The CDR3 runs 18 residues. Full variable domain (remainder filled in from reference TRBV27 and TRBJ2-6): EAQVTQNPRYLITVTGKKLTVTCSQNMNHEYMSWYRQDPGLGLRQIYYSMNVEVTDKGDVPEGYKVSRKEKRNFPLILESPSPNQTSLYFCASSPLTTGSSGANVLTFGAGSRLTVL.